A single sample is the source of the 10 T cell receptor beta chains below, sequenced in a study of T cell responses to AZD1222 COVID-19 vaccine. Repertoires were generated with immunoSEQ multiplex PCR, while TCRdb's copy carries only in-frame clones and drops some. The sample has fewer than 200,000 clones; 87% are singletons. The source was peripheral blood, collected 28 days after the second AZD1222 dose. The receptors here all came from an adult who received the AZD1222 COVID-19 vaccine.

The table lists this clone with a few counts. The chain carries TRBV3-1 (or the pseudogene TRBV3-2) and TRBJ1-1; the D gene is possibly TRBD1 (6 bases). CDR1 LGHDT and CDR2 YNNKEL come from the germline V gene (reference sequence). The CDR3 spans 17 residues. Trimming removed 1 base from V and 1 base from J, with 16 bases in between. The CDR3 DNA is TGTGCCAGCAGCCAAGGAGGGGGATACCTGGGGAACACTGAAGCTTTCTTT. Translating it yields CASSQGGGYLGNTEAFF.

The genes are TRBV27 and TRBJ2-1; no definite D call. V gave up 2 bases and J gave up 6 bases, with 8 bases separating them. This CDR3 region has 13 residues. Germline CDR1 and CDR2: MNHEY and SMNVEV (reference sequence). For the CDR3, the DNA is TGTGCCAGCAGTTTAACAGTAGGCAATGAGCAGTTCTTC. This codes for CASSLTVGNEQFF.

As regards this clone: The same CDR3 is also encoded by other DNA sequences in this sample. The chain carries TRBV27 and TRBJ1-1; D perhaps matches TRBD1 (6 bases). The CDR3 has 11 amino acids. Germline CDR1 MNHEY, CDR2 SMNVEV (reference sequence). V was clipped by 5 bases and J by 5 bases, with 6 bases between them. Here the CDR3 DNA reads TGTGCCAGCAGTCAGGGGACTGAAGCTTTCTTT. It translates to CASSQGTEAFF.

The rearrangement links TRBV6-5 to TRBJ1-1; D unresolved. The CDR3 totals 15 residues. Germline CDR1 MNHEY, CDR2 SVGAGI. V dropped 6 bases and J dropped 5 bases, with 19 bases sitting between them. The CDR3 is CASRERLVDKTEAFF. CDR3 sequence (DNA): TGTGCCAGCAGGGAGAGGCTGGTAGATAAGACTGAAGCTTTCTTT.

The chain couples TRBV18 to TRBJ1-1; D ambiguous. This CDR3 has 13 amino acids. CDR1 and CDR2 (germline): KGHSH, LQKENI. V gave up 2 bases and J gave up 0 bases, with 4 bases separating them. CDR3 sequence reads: CASSPTVNTEAFF. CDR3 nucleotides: TGTGCCAGCTCACCAACGGTGAACACTGAAGCTTTCTTT.

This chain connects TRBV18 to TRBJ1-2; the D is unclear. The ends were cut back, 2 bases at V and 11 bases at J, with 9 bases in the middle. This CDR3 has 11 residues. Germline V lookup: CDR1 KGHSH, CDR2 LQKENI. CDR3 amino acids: CASSPGKEYTF. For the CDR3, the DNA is TGTGCCAGCTCACCAGGGAAGGAATACACCTTC.

The CDR3 protein is CASSLEFRATNEKLFF. CDR3 nucleotides: TGCGCCAGCAGCTTGGAATTCCGTGCAACTAATGAAAAACTGTTTTTT. The gene calls are TRBV5-1 and TRBJ1-4; D is ambiguous. Looked up from germline, CDR1 is SGHRS and CDR2 is YFSETQ. The CDR3 totals 16 residues. V was pared by 0 bases and J by 0 bases, with 9 bases between.

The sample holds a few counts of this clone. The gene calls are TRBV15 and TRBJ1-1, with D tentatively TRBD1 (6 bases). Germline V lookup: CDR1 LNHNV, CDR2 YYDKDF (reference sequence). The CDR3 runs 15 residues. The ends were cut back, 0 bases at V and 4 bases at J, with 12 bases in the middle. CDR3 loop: CATSRERGRGTEAFF. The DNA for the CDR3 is TGTGCCACCAGCAGAGAAAGGGGCAGGGGCACTGAAGCTTTCTTT.

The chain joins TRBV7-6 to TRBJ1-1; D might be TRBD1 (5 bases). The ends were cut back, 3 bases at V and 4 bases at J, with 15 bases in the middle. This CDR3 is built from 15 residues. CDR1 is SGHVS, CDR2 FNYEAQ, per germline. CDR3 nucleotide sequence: TGTGCCAGCAGCTTGCAGGGACCCGAGGGCACTGAAGCTTTCTTT. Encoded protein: CASSLQGPEGTEAFF.

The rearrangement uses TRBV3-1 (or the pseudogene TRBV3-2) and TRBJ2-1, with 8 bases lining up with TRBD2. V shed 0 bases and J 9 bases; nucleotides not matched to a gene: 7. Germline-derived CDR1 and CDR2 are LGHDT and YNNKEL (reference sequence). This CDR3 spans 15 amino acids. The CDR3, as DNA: TGTGCCAGCAGCCAAGATGGTCGGGGGGGTGGTGAGCAGTTCTTC. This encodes CASSQDGRGGGEQFF.